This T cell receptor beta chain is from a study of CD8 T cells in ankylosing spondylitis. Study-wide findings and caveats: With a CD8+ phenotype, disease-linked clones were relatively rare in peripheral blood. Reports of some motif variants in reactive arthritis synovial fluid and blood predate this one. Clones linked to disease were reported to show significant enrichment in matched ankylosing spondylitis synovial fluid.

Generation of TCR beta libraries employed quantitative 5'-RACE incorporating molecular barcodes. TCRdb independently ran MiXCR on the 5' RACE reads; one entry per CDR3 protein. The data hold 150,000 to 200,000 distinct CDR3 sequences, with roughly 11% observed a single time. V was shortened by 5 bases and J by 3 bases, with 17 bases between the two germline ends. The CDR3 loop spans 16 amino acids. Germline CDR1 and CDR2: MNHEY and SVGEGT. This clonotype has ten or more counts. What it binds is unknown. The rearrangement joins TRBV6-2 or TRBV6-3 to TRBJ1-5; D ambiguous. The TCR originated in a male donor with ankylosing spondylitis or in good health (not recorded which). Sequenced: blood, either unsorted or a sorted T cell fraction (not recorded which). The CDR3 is CASSPGLLHLNQPQHF. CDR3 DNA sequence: TGTGCCAGCAGTCCTGGGCTGCTCCACCTCAATCAGCCCCAGCATTTT.